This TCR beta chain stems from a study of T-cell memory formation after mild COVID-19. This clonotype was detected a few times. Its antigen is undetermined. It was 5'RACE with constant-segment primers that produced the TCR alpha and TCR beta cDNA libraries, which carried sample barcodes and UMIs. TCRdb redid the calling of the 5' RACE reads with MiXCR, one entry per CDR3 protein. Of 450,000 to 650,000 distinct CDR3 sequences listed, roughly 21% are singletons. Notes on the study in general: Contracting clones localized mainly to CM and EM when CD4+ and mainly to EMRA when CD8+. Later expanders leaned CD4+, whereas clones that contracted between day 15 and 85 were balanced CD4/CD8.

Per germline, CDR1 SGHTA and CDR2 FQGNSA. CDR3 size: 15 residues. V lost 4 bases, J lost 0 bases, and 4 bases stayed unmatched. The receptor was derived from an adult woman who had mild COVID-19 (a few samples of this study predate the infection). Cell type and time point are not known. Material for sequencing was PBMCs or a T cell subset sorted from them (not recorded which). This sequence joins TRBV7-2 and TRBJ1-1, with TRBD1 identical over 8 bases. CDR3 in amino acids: CASSYRGSMNTEAFF. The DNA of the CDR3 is TGTGCCAGCAGCTACAGGGGGTCAATGAACACTGAAGCTTTCTTT.